The rows below give T cell receptor beta chains drawn from one sample of a study of cytomegalovirus exposure and HLA in healthy donors. This table comes from immunoSEQ multiplex PCR, and its TCRdb copy is limited to in-frame clones, with some not included. The sample includes around 190,000 clones, 65% to 85% seen only once; the top ten take 1.5% to 2%. The sequencing input was PBMCs. The receptors shown here come from a man aged 18-30 years in good health and CMV-seronegative. Both conserved end residues are part of each CDR3. The D gene is left open where the match is weak. The size entry is marked missing in some rows and otherwise reads once, few, many or a size class.

cdr3_aa: CASSIVNSHTEAFF
cdr3_nt: TGTGCCAGTAGTATCGTCAACAGTCACACTGAAGCTTTCTTT
d_call: NA
clone_size: NA
v_call: TRBV19
j_call: TRBJ1-1

cdr3_aa: CASSLGGYPSYEQYF
cdr3_nt: TGTGCCAGCAGTTTAGGGGGGTATCCTTCCTACGAGCAGTACTTC
d_call: NA
clone_size: few
v_call: TRBV27
j_call: TRBJ2-7

cdr3_aa: CASSEAGGVGGGYTF
cdr3_nt: TGTGCCAGCAGTGAAGCGGGAGGGGTCGGTGGTGGCTACACCTTC
d_call: NA
clone_size: NA
v_call: TRBV6-1
j_call: TRBJ1-2

cdr3_aa: CASSPGSGPGVVGAFF
cdr3_nt: TGTGCCAGCAGCCCCGGGAGCGGGCCCGGGGTGGTGGGAGCTTTCTTT
d_call: NA
clone_size: NA
v_call: TRBV5-6
j_call: TRBJ1-1

cdr3_aa: CASSQDFIRNTEAFF
cdr3_nt: TGCGCCAGCAGCCAAGATTTTATCAGGAACACTGAAGCTTTCTTT
d_call: NA
clone_size: NA
v_call: TRBV4-3
j_call: TRBJ1-1

cdr3_aa: CASSIPPARQGVAKNIQYF
cdr3_nt: TGTGCCAGTAGTATACCTCCGGCTAGACAGGGGGTAGCCAAAAACATTCAGTACTTC
d_call: TRBD1
clone_size: NA
v_call: TRBV19
j_call: TRBJ2-4

cdr3_aa: CASSFGGREQYF
cdr3_nt: TGCGCCAGCAGCTTCGGGGGGAGGGAGCAGTACTTC
d_call: TRBD2
clone_size: NA
v_call: TRBV5-1
j_call: TRBJ2-5

cdr3_aa: CASSLRAGTGTGELFF
cdr3_nt: TGTGCCAGCAGCTTGAGGGCAGGGACAGGCACCGGGGAGCTGTTTTTT
d_call: TRBD1
clone_size: NA
v_call: TRBV5-4
j_call: TRBJ2-2

cdr3_aa: CASSIRTGGYTF
cdr3_nt: TGTGCCAGTAGTATACGGACAGGGGGCTACACCTTC
d_call: TRBD1
clone_size: NA
v_call: TRBV19
j_call: TRBJ1-2

cdr3_aa: CASIPGQGGPDTQYF
cdr3_nt: TGTGCCAGCATACCGGGACAGGGGGGGCCAGATACGCAGTATTTT
d_call: NA
clone_size: NA
v_call: TRBV21-1
j_call: TRBJ2-3

cdr3_aa: CAPRKSFSPLHF
cdr3_nt: TGTGCCCCTAGAAAGAGTTTCTCACCCCTCCACTTT
d_call: NA
clone_size: NA
v_call: TRBV21-1
j_call: TRBJ1-6

cdr3_aa: CASSPQGSPYEQYF
cdr3_nt: TGTGCCAGCAGCCCACAGGGGTCGCCCTACGAGCAGTACTTC
d_call: TRBD1
clone_size: NA
v_call: TRBV5-6
j_call: TRBJ2-7

cdr3_aa: CASSSRDTIGELFF
cdr3_nt: TGTGCCAGCAGTTCCCGGGACACTATCGGGGAGCTGTTTTTT
d_call: NA
clone_size: NA
v_call: TRBV6-5
j_call: TRBJ2-2

cdr3_aa: CASSQGAEGPWQFF
cdr3_nt: TGTGCCAGCAGCCAAGGAGCCGAGGGCCCTTGGCAGTTCTTC
d_call: NA
clone_size: NA
v_call: TRBV4-2
j_call: TRBJ2-1

cdr3_aa: CASSSRTGGSFLRNTEAFF
cdr3_nt: TGTGCCAGCAGCTCGAGGACAGGGGGTTCGTTTTTGAGGAACACTGAAGCTTTCTTT
d_call: TRBD1
clone_size: NA
v_call: TRBV5-4
j_call: TRBJ1-1

cdr3_aa: CAISDLLAGGYNEQFF
cdr3_nt: TGTGCCATCAGTGATTTACTAGCGGGGGGCTACAATGAGCAGTTCTTC
d_call: TRBD2
clone_size: NA
v_call: TRBV10-3
j_call: TRBJ2-1

cdr3_aa: CASRVGGLGEAFF
cdr3_nt: TGTGCCAGTCGAGTGGGGGGGCTCGGAGAAGCTTTCTTT
d_call: NA
clone_size: NA
v_call: TRBV19
j_call: TRBJ1-1

cdr3_aa: CASSTIAGGHDEQFF
cdr3_nt: TGCGCCAGCAGCACAATAGCGGGGGGGCACGATGAGCAGTTCTTC
d_call: TRBD2
clone_size: NA
v_call: TRBV5-1
j_call: TRBJ2-1

cdr3_aa: CASSRTSEVQETQYF
cdr3_nt: TGCGCCAGCAGCCGGACCTCGGAGGTCCAAGAGACCCAGTACTTC
d_call: NA
clone_size: NA
v_call: TRBV5-1
j_call: TRBJ2-5

cdr3_aa: CASSPLSNQPQHF
cdr3_nt: TGCGCCAGCAGCCCCCTTAGCAATCAGCCCCAGCATTTT
d_call: NA
clone_size: NA
v_call: TRBV4-1
j_call: TRBJ1-5

cdr3_aa: CASSLWGGRSSFTDTQYF
cdr3_nt: TGTGCCAGCAGTTTATGGGGGGGGCGCAGTTCGTTCACAGATACGCAGTATTTT
d_call: NA
clone_size: NA
v_call: TRBV27
j_call: TRBJ2-3

cdr3_aa: CASSKGLYGSQNIQYF
cdr3_nt: TGTGCCAGCAGTAAGGGGCTCTACGGGAGCCAAAACATTCAGTACTTC
d_call: NA
clone_size: NA
v_call: TRBV27
j_call: TRBJ2-4

cdr3_aa: CASSQTDLSGNTIYF
cdr3_nt: TGCGCCAGCAGCCAAACGGACTTATCGGGAAACACCATATATTTT
d_call: NA
clone_size: NA
v_call: TRBV4-3
j_call: TRBJ1-3

cdr3_aa: CSAQDSFEQYF
cdr3_nt: TGCAGTGCGCAGGACAGTTTCGAGCAGTACTTC
d_call: NA
clone_size: NA
v_call: TRBV20-1
j_call: TRBJ2-7

cdr3_aa: CASSPGQGNEQYF
cdr3_nt: TGCGCCAGCAGCCCGGGACAGGGGAACGAGCAGTACTTC
d_call: TRBD1
clone_size: NA
v_call: TRBV4-3
j_call: TRBJ2-7

cdr3_aa: CASSIPGQGDDEQYF
cdr3_nt: TGTGCCAGTAGTATACCGGGACAGGGAGATGACGAGCAGTACTTC
d_call: TRBD1
clone_size: NA
v_call: TRBV19
j_call: TRBJ2-7